Below are 30 T cell receptor beta chains sequenced from a single sample in a study of T cell repertoires in ileal Crohn's disease. The sample's time point: neoterminal ileum biopsy at postoperative endoscopy, about 6 months after surgery. Sequencing was performed with immunoSEQ multiplex PCR; in TCRdb, only in-frame clones are kept and a portion is missing. Counted here are 7,400 or so clones, around 70% occurring once; the ten biggest clones make up more than 6.5%. The specimen was ileal tissue. The receptors were sampled from an adult with Crohn's disease.

This chain joins TRBV2 and TRBJ2-2; D remains ambiguous. V lost 7 bases to trimming and J lost 4 bases, with 10 bases between them. The CDR3 runs 13 residues. In germline, CDR1 is SNHLY, CDR2 FYNNEI. In nucleotides, the CDR3 is TGTGCCAGCAAGGCGTCGGGCACCGGGGAGCTGTTTTTT. Translation: CASKASGTGELFF.

The sample holds a few counts of this clone. This chain connects TRBV15 to TRBJ2-5; 10 positions match TRBD2. Germline V gene lookup returns CDR1 LNHNV and CDR2 YYDKDF (reference sequence). The CDR3 covers 18 residues. V lost 0 bases, J lost 4 bases, and 11 bases stayed unmatched. The DNA of the CDR3 is TGTGCCACCAGCAGAGATCTCGGAGCGGGGGGGCAGGTAGAGACCCAGTACTTC. The encoded protein is CATSRDLGAGGQVETQYF.

The chain combines TRBV7-2 with TRBJ2-1; 10 bases align to TRBD1. This CDR3 region has 15 residues. CDR1 is SGHTA and CDR2 is FQGNSA in the germline V gene. The ends lost 4 bases at V and 4 bases at J; junction bases unmatched: 4. CDR3 bases: TGTGCCAGCAGCTCTCGGACAGGGGGGTACAATGAGCAGTTCTTC. Its translation: CASSSRTGGYNEQFF.

This chain uses TRBV5-1 with TRBJ1-1; maybe TRBD1 (6 bases). The V end lost 4 bases, the J end lost 7 bases, and 17 bases lay between the germline ends. The germline V gene has CDR1 SGHRS and CDR2 YFSETQ. The CDR3 extends over 14 amino acids. The CDR3, as DNA: TGCGCCAGCAGCATAGATCAGGGGTGGGTTGAAGCTTTCTTT. As protein: CASSIDQGWVEAFF.

This chain links TRBV7-9 with TRBJ1-1, with D hard to call. CDR3 length: 13 amino acids. Germline V gene lookup returns CDR1 SEHNR and CDR2 FQNEAQ (reference sequence). V lost 4 bases, J lost 1 base, and 7 bases lay in between. The CDR3 spells CASSYTQNTEAFF. CDR3 sequence (DNA): TGTGCCAGCAGCTATACACAGAACACTGAAGCTTTCTTT.

This chain joins TRBV5-4 and TRBJ2-5, with 7 bases identical to TRBD2. The CDR3 extends over 15 amino acids. The V gene's germline CDR1 is SGHNT and CDR2 YYREEE (reference sequence). After removal of 3 bases from V and 5 bases from J, the junction contained 10 bases not matched to a gene. The CDR3 sequence: CASSWGGSLGETQYF. The CDR3 DNA is TGTGCCAGCAGCTGGGGGGGGTCCCTAGGGGAGACCCAGTACTTC.

The chain employs TRBV11-2 and TRBJ1-1; D gene uncertain. CDR1 is SGHAT and CDR2 is FQNNGV in the germline V gene. Trimming removed 4 bases from V and 0 bases from J, with 15 bases in between. The CDR3 spans 16 residues. CDR3 in amino acids: CASSSYGEGVNTEAFF. The CDR3 coding sequence is TGTGCCAGCAGCTCGTACGGGGAAGGAGTGAACACTGAAGCTTTCTTT.

This clone was found a few times. The rearrangement joins TRBV7-6 to TRBJ2-3; D might be TRBD1 (5 bases). CDR3 length equals 17 residues. V was pared by 4 bases and J by 2 bases, with 19 bases between. CDR1 and CDR2 (germline): SGHVS, FNYEAQ. The CDR3 DNA is TGTGCCAGCAGCTCCGACCCAGGGAATAGGGCCACAGATACGCAGTATTTT. This sequence encodes CASSSDPGNRATDTQYF.

The chain recombines TRBV2 with TRBJ2-7; TRBD1 matches at 7 bases. The V gene's germline CDR1 is SNHLY and CDR2 FYNNEI. This CDR3 is 12 amino acids long. Losses at the gene ends were 6 bases for V and 7 bases for J; bases not matched to a gene: 6. CDR3 in amino acids: CASRPDRVEQYF. In DNA, the CDR3 is TGTGCCAGCAGACCCGACAGGGTTGAGCAGTACTTC.

This clone came up a few times. This sequence joins TRBV10-2 and TRBJ2-3, with D perhaps TRBD1 (6 bases). Between the trimmed V and J ends, which lost 5 bases and 7 bases, there was a span of 13 bases. The CDR3 extends over 13 amino acids. CDR1 is WSHSY and CDR2 is SAAADI in the germline V gene. The CDR3 nucleotides read TGCGCCAGCAGTCCGGACAGTTTTAATACGCAGTATTTT. Protein: CASSPDSFNTQYF.

The genes are TRBV18 and TRBJ1-4, with D unclear. With 5 bases removed from V and 8 bases from J, the gap between germline ends came to 12 bases. CDR1 KGHSH and CDR2 LQKENI come from the germline V gene. The CDR3 has 13 amino acids. CDR3 DNA sequence: TGTGCCAGCTCATCGGACCGAGGGGAAAAACTGTTTTTT. Translated, it gives CASSSDRGEKLFF.

This sequence joins TRBV15 and TRBJ2-3; the match to TRBD2 covers 7 bases. The V gene's germline CDR1 is LNHNV and CDR2 YYDKDF (reference sequence). V dropped 0 bases and J dropped 1; count of bases not matched to a gene: 1. The CDR3 sequence is 15 residues long. The CDR3 DNA sequence: TGTGCCACCAGCAGAGATCGGGGGGGCACAGATACGCAGTATTTT. Protein: CATSRDRGGTDTQYF. The entire variable domain, with the rest obtained from reference TRBV15 and TRBJ2-3, is as follows: DAMVIQNPRYQVTQFGKPVTLSCSQTLNHNVMYWYQQKSSQAPKLLFHYYDKDFNNEADTPDNFQSRRPNTSFCFLDIRSPGLGDTAMYLCATSRDRGGTDTQYFGPGTRLTVL.

V usage is TRBV5-1 and J usage is TRBJ2-1; D gene ambiguous. Germline V gene data show CDR1 as SGHRS and CDR2 as YFSETQ. The CDR3 is made up of 14 amino acids. The ends were cut back, 0 bases at V and 5 bases at J, with 9 bases in the middle. The CDR3 loop reads CASSLVRPNNEQFF. The CDR3 bases are TGCGCCAGCAGCTTGGTCAGGCCAAACAATGAGCAGTTCTTC.

This chain uses TRBV19 with TRBJ2-2; D possibly corresponds to TRBD1 (5 bases). The CDR3 length is 16 residues. The V and J ends lost 3 bases and 1 base respectively, with 12 bases between them. CDR1 and CDR2 from the germline V gene are LNHDA and SQIVND (reference sequence). DNA of the CDR3: TGTGCCAGTAGTATGGCGCGACAGAGGAACACCGGGGAGCTGTTTTTT. Its translation: CASSMARQRNTGELFF.

Notes on this clone: Other DNA sequences in this specimen translate into the identical CDR3. The rearrangement joins TRBV5-1 to TRBJ2-2, with 11 bases identical to TRBD1. The junction had 7 bases not matched to a gene; V was cut back by 4 bases and J by 5 bases. Per germline, CDR1 SGHRS and CDR2 YFSETQ. The CDR3 contains 16 residues. The CDR3 here is CASSPGQGARTGELFF. In DNA form, the CDR3 reads TGCGCCAGCAGCCCCGGACAGGGGGCAAGAACCGGGGAGCTGTTTTTT. Looking up the rest from reference TRBV5-1 and TRBJ2-2 gives the full variable domain: KAGVTQTPRYLIKTRGQQVTLSCSPISGHRSVSWYQQTPGQGLQFLFEYFSETQRNKGNFPGRFSGRQFSNSRSEMNVSTLELGDSALYLCASSPGQGARTGELFFGEGSRLTVL.

V gene TRBV7-6 combines with J gene TRBJ2-2; 11 nucleotides align to TRBD2. This CDR3 contains 18 residues. CDR1 and CDR2 from the germline V gene are SGHVS and FNYEAQ. J lost 4 bases, V lost 2 bases, and 9 bases had no gene match. CDR3 bases: TGTGCCAGCAGCTTATATGCAACTAGCGGGGGTGCCACCGGGGAGCTGTTTTTT. The encoded protein is CASSLYATSGGATGELFF.

The chain couples TRBV9 to TRBJ1-3; D is ambiguous. V was trimmed by 0 bases and J by 1 base, leaving 5 bases between them. CDR3 size: 14 residues. Germline CDR1 reads SGDLS; CDR2 reads YYNGEE. The CDR3 coding sequence is TGTGCCAGCAGCGTAGATCCTTCTGGAAACACCATATATTTT. This encodes CASSVDPSGNTIYF. Full variable domain (missing parts from reference TRBV9 and TRBJ1-3): DSGVTQTPKHLITATGQRVTLRCSPRSGDLSVYWYQQSLDQGLQFLIQYYNGEERAKGNILERFSAQQFPDLHSELNLSSLELGDSALYFCASSVDPSGNTIYFGEGSWLTVV.

This sequence joins TRBV15 and TRBJ1-2; maybe TRBD1 (6 bases). This CDR3 contains 15 residues. The V end lost 1 base, the J end lost 2 bases, and 11 bases lay between the germline ends. The V gene's germline CDR1 is LNHNV and CDR2 YYDKDF (reference sequence). The CDR3 nucleotides read TGTGCCACCAGCAGAGGAAGGGGGATAAACTATGGCTACACCTTC. Amino acids: CATSRGRGINYGYTF.

The genes are TRBV2 and TRBJ2-5; maybe TRBD2 (5 bases). The CDR3 is made up of 12 amino acids. Germline assignment: CDR1 SNHLY and CDR2 FYNNEI. Trimming removed 5 bases at V and 7 bases at J, with 11 bases between. CDR3 protein: CASSRAEGTQYF. DNA for the CDR3: TGTGCCAGCAGTCGGGCCGAGGGGACCCAGTACTTC.

The rearrangement joins TRBV29-1 to TRBJ1-1, with 7 bases identical to TRBD1. Losses at the gene ends were 4 bases for V and 3 bases for J; bases not matched to a gene: 2. In germline, CDR1 is SQVTM, CDR2 ANQGSEA. This CDR3 region has 12 residues. The CDR3 sequence: CSVAQGDTEAFF. The CDR3 DNA reads TGCAGCGTTGCGCAGGGGGACACTGAAGCTTTCTTT.

This clone was counted a single time. The genes are TRBV6-1 and TRBJ1-3; 9 bases match TRBD1. The germline CDR1 and CDR2 sequences are MNHNS and SASEGT. The V and J ends lost 6 bases and 1 base, in that order; junction bases with no gene match: 4. CDR3 length: 15 residues. This CDR3 reads CASRGTGTSGNTIYF. CDR3 coding DNA: TGTGCCAGCAGAGGGACAGGGACGTCTGGAAACACCATATATTTT.

V is TRBV18 and J is TRBJ1-5; D is unresolved. CDR3 size: 13 residues. Germline values: CDR1 KGHSH, CDR2 LQKENI. The germline V and J ends were trimmed by 6 bases and 6 bases, with 12 bases remaining between them. This chain's CDR3 is CASSPHRGQPQHF. CDR3 in DNA: TGTGCCAGCTCGCCCCACCGCGGTCAGCCCCAGCATTTT.

This chain joins TRBV28 and TRBJ2-7; D possibly corresponds to TRBD1 (6 bases). V lost 6 bases and J lost 2, with 17 bases in between. Germline values: CDR1 MDHEN, CDR2 SYDVKM. The CDR3 spans 15 residues. The chain's CDR3 is CASSSWTALAYEQYF. The CDR3 nucleotides read TGTGCCAGCAGCTCCTGGACAGCTCTAGCCTACGAGCAGTACTTC.

A few counts support this clone. V is TRBV5-1 and J is TRBJ1-5; D may be TRBD1 (5 bases). Per the germline V gene, CDR1 is SGHRS and CDR2 is YFSETQ. V dropped 3 bases and J dropped 3 bases, with 7 bases sitting between them. This CDR3 comprises 13 residues. CDR3 DNA sequence: TGCGCCAGCAGCTCGGACACCAATCAGCCCCAGCATTTT. It translates to CASSSDTNQPQHF.

The chain is built from TRBV30 and TRBJ1-6, with 7 nucleotides matching TRBD1. Germline CDR1 reads GTSNPN; CDR2 reads SVGIG (reference sequence). This CDR3 spans 16 amino acids. V was clipped by 4 bases and J by 15 bases; unmatched bases: 21. CDR3 residues: CAWNPDRVGGKGHLHF. CDR3 DNA sequence: TGTGCCTGGAATCCCGACAGGGTAGGGGGCAAAGGACACCTCCACTTT.

The chain combines TRBV7-6 with TRBJ2-1, with TRBD2 matching over 11 bases. There are 16 residues in the CDR3. The V gene's germline CDR1 is SGHVS and CDR2 FNYEAQ. J gave up 9 bases and V 4 bases, and 11 bases lay outside the gene matches. In DNA form, the CDR3 reads TGTGCCAGCAGCTCAATAGCGGGGGGGCAGTTACTTGAGCAGTTCTTC. Protein sequence: CASSSIAGGQLLEQFF.

This clone came up a few times. J is TRBJ1-1 and V is TRBV27, with D unclear. The CDR3 totals 13 residues. Trimming took off 2 bases at V and 1 base at J, with 5 bases between the two ends. Per the germline V gene, CDR1 is MNHEY and CDR2 is SMNVEV (reference sequence). The CDR3 nucleotides are TGTGCCAGCAGTTTACGGAGGAACACTGAAGCTTTCTTT. Translated: CASSLRRNTEAFF.

The chain recombines TRBV4-1 with TRBJ2-3; 7 bases align to TRBD2. V trimming: 4 bases; J trimming: 3 bases; junction bases outside the gene matches: 1. The CDR3 consists of 13 residues. Germline V gives CDR1 MGHRA, CDR2 YSYEKL. CDR3 sequence (DNA): TGCGCCAGCAGCCGGGAGGGGACAGATACGCAGTATTTT. The encoded protein is CASSREGTDTQYF.

V and J are TRBV13 and TRBJ2-1; 9 bases are shared with TRBD2. Trimming removed 4 bases from V and 0 bases from J; junction bases left unmatched: 7. This CDR3 spans 17 amino acids. Germline V gene data show CDR1 as PRHDT and CDR2 as FYEKMQ (reference sequence). The CDR3 DNA sequence: TGTGCCAGCAGCTCCGGTAGCGGGGGCCCCTCCTACAATGAGCAGTTCTTC. As protein: CASSSGSGGPSYNEQFF.

This rearrangement joins TRBV6-1 to TRBJ2-3, with 10 bases aligning to TRBD2. In germline, CDR1 is MNHNS, CDR2 SASEGT. V lost 4 bases, J lost 4 bases, and 5 bases stayed unmatched. There are 15 residues in the CDR3. CDR3 protein: CASSALAGESDTQYF. The CDR3 coding sequence is TGTGCCAGCAGTGCCCTAGCGGGGGAGTCAGATACGCAGTATTTT.